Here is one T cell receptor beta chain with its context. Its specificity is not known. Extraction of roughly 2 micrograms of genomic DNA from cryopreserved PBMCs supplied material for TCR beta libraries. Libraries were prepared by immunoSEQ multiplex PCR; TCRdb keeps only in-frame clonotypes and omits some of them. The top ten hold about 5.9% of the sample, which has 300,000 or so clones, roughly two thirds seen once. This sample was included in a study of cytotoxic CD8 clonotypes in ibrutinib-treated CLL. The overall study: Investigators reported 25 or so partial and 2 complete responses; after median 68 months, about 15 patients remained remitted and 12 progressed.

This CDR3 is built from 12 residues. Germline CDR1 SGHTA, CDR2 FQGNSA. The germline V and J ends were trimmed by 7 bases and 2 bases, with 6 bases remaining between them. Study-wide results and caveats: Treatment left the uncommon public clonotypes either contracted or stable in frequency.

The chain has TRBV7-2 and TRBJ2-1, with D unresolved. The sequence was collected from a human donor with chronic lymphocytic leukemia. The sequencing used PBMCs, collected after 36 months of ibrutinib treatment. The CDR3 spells CASTLTYNEQFF. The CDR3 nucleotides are TGTGCCAGCACCCTAACCTACAATGAGCAGTTCTTC.